This TCR beta chain was documented in a study of a mutant IDH1 vaccine in newly diagnosed glioma. This CDR3 region has 11 residues. Trimming shortened V by 6 bases and J by 5 bases, and 4 bases separated the two germline ends. Germline V CDR1 and CDR2: SNHLY, FYNNEI. Clones were read by immunoSEQ multiplex PCR, and TCRdb kept only the in-frame ones, dropping some. The data contain tens of thousands of clones, around 83% of them singletons. Time point given: week 23, last vaccination. What each vaccine dose contained was 300 ug of mutant IDH1 20-mer peptide, accompanied by topical imiquimod. This clone was recorded a few times. The target antigen is unknown.

Sequences were derived from PBMCs, sampled from a glioma patient whose treatment included an IDH1 peptide vaccine. The rearrangement joins TRBV2 to TRBJ2-2; D remains unclear. This sequence originates from a woman aged 50 to 60 with glioma. DNA for the CDR3: TGTGCCAGCAGGGAGACCGGGGAGCTGTTTTTT. It codes for CASRETGELFF. The full variable domain, completed using reference TRBV2 and TRBJ2-2, is EPEVTQTPSHQVTQMGQEVILRCVPISNHLYFYWYRQILGQKVEFLVSFYNNEISEKSEIFDDQFSVERPDGSNFTLKIRSTKLEDSAMYFCASRETGELFFGEGSRLTVL.